The rows below give T cell receptor beta chains drawn from one sample of a study of blood T cell repertoires in COVID-19. Clones were read by immunoSEQ multiplex PCR, and TCRdb kept only the in-frame ones, dropping some. The table includes about 360,000 clones, around 82% detected once. Sequencing was carried out using peripheral blood. These receptors were taken from a man aged 30 to 39 with active or convalescent COVID-19. Each CDR3 is given with its conserved first and last residue. Each record gives: D gene, V gene, J gene, clone size, CDR3 DNA, CDR3 protein. D genes are given only for firm matches. Some rows have no size entry. The others give once, few or many, or a class for an expanded clone.

d_gene: .
v_gene: TRBV10-3
j_gene: TRBJ1-5
abundance: .
CDR3nt: TGTGCCATCAGTGAGGTCGGGGGTGATCAGCCCCAGCATTTT
CDR3aa: CAISEVGGDQPQHF

d_gene: TRBD1
v_gene: TRBV4-1
j_gene: TRBJ1-6
abundance: few
CDR3nt: TGCGCCAGCAGCTTCAGTCCCGGGACAGGGTCCTCACCCCTCCACTTT
CDR3aa: CASSFSPGTGSSPLHF

d_gene: .
v_gene: TRBV6-2/TRBV6-3
j_gene: TRBJ2-7
abundance: .
CDR3nt: TGTGCCAGCAGTGGGCCGGGACTCCGGAAGCAGTACTTC
CDR3aa: CASSGPGLRKQYF

d_gene: TRBD2
v_gene: TRBV7-9
j_gene: TRBJ2-7
abundance: .
CDR3nt: TGTGCCAGCAGCCCGGGACTAGCGGGAGGCCCTTCGGGCGAGCAGTACTTC
CDR3aa: CASSPGLAGGPSGEQYF

d_gene: .
v_gene: TRBV9
j_gene: TRBJ2-3
abundance: .
CDR3nt: TGTGCCAGCAGCGCCCGTGGGGCTAGCACAGATACGCAGTATTTT
CDR3aa: CASSARGASTDTQYF

d_gene: TRBD2
v_gene: TRBV14
j_gene: TRBJ2-1
abundance: .
CDR3nt: TGTGCCAGCAGCCAAGCTGGACTAGCGGTTGAGCAGTTCTTC
CDR3aa: CASSQAGLAVEQFF

d_gene: TRBD1
v_gene: TRBV7-9
j_gene: TRBJ2-3
abundance: .
CDR3nt: TGTGCCAGCAGCCTCACAGGGGGTCGGGCCACAGATACGCAGTATTTT
CDR3aa: CASSLTGGRATDTQYF

d_gene: .
v_gene: TRBV21-1
j_gene: TRBJ1-2
abundance: .
CDR3nt: TGTGCCAGCAGCAAAGAAGCGGACAGGGAAATTAACTATGGCTACACCTTC
CDR3aa: CASSKEADREINYGYTF

d_gene: TRBD2
v_gene: TRBV3-1/TRBV3-2
j_gene: TRBJ2-7
abundance: few
CDR3nt: TGTGCCAGCAGCCCTACCCGGCCGGGACTAGCGGGAGAGCAGTACTTC
CDR3aa: CASSPTRPGLAGEQYF

d_gene: TRBD2
v_gene: TRBV27
j_gene: TRBJ2-7
abundance: .
CDR3nt: TGTGCCAGCAGCACCGTAACCTGGACTAGCGGGATAAACTACGAGCAGTACTTC
CDR3aa: CASSTVTWTSGINYEQYF

d_gene: TRBD1
v_gene: TRBV28
j_gene: TRBJ2-5
abundance: .
CDR3nt: TGTGCCAGCAGCCGAATACAGGGGTGGGAGACCCAGTACTTC
CDR3aa: CASSRIQGWETQYF

d_gene: .
v_gene: TRBV5-1
j_gene: TRBJ2-3
abundance: .
CDR3nt: TGCGCCAGCAGCTTGGAGGTTACCAGGTCCACAGATACGCAGTATTTT
CDR3aa: CASSLEVTRSTDTQYF

d_gene: TRBD2
v_gene: TRBV28
j_gene: TRBJ2-5
abundance: .
CDR3nt: TGTGCCAGCAGTTCCCCACCCACGCGTGGACTAGCGGGAGGACAGACCCAGTACTTC
CDR3aa: CASSSPPTRGLAGGQTQYF

d_gene: TRBD2
v_gene: TRBV7-9
j_gene: TRBJ2-7
abundance: once
CDR3nt: TGTGCCAGCAGCCCGGGACTAGCGGGAGGGGTGGGTTACGAGCAGTACTTC
CDR3aa: CASSPGLAGGVGYEQYF

d_gene: .
v_gene: TRBV11-1
j_gene: TRBJ2-1
abundance: .
CDR3nt: TGTGCCAGCAGCCCTCGACGGGGCTCCTACAATGAGCAGTTCTTC
CDR3aa: CASSPRRGSYNEQFF

d_gene: TRBD1
v_gene: TRBV7-9
j_gene: TRBJ1-2
abundance: .
CDR3nt: TGTGCCAGCAGCTCCGGACAGGTCAACTATGGCTACACCTTC
CDR3aa: CASSSGQVNYGYTF

d_gene: .
v_gene: TRBV21-1
j_gene: TRBJ2-7
abundance: .
CDR3nt: TGTGCCAGCAGCAAACATCGGGGTTACTTC
CDR3aa: CASSKHRGYF

d_gene: TRBD2
v_gene: TRBV7-8
j_gene: TRBJ2-1
abundance: .
CDR3nt: TGTGCCAGCAGCTTAGCGGGCTCCCTGGTAGCGGGGGGGTCCTACAATGAGCAGTTCTTC
CDR3aa: CASSLAGSLVAGGSYNEQFF

d_gene: TRBD1
v_gene: TRBV9
j_gene: TRBJ1-2
abundance: .
CDR3nt: TGTGCCAGCAGCATTAGGGTACAGGGGGCGATCAGTGGCTACACCTTC
CDR3aa: CASSIRVQGAISGYTF

d_gene: .
v_gene: TRBV7-9
j_gene: TRBJ1-6
abundance: .
CDR3nt: TGTGCCAGCAGCTTAGGGCAGACTTATAATTCACCCCTCCACTTT
CDR3aa: CASSLGQTYNSPLHF

d_gene: .
v_gene: TRBV14
j_gene: TRBJ1-4
abundance: .
CDR3nt: TGTGCCAGCAGCCCCGAGGTTTGGGGCCCGGCCGGAAAACTGTTTTTT
CDR3aa: CASSPEVWGPAGKLFF

d_gene: .
v_gene: TRBV7-9
j_gene: TRBJ1-2
abundance: .
CDR3nt: TGTGCCAGCAGCCGTAGCGAGGAGGGCTACACCTTC
CDR3aa: CASSRSEEGYTF

d_gene: TRBD1
v_gene: TRBV30
j_gene: TRBJ1-2
abundance: .
CDR3nt: TGTGCCTGGAGTTCTATTCGCAGGGGGTCGGCTAACTATGGCTACACCTTC
CDR3aa: CAWSSIRRGSANYGYTF

d_gene: .
v_gene: TRBV30
j_gene: TRBJ1-1
abundance: once
CDR3nt: TGTGCCTGGAGGTGGAGCACTGAAGCTTTCTTT
CDR3aa: CAWRWSTEAFF

d_gene: .
v_gene: TRBV18
j_gene: TRBJ1-2
abundance: .
CDR3nt: TGTGCCAGCTCACGGGTCGGGGGAGATGGCTACACCTTC
CDR3aa: CASSRVGGDGYTF

d_gene: TRBD2
v_gene: TRBV6-1
j_gene: TRBJ2-1
abundance: once
CDR3nt: TGTGCCAGCAGTGAACTACTAGCGGGGCGAGGGGTTAATGAGCAGTTCTTC
CDR3aa: CASSELLAGRGVNEQFF

d_gene: TRBD2
v_gene: TRBV11-1
j_gene: TRBJ2-2
abundance: few
CDR3nt: TGTGCCAGCACCCCCCTCCGGGGGGGGAACACCGGGGAGCTGTTTTTT
CDR3aa: CASTPLRGGNTGELFF

d_gene: .
v_gene: TRBV5-1
j_gene: TRBJ2-2
abundance: once
CDR3nt: TGCGCCAGCAGCCTCCAGGGTCCGAACACCGGGGAGCTGTTTTTT
CDR3aa: CASSLQGPNTGELFF

d_gene: .
v_gene: TRBV6-5
j_gene: TRBJ1-1
abundance: .
CDR3nt: TGTGCCAGCAGTTACAGTCGTGTAGGGAGCCCTGAAGCTTTCTTT
CDR3aa: CASSYSRVGSPEAFF

d_gene: TRBD1
v_gene: TRBV6-5
j_gene: TRBJ2-3
abundance: .
CDR3nt: TGTGCCAGCAGTCGTACAGGGGGCTGGGAAGATACGCAGTATTTT
CDR3aa: CASSRTGGWEDTQYF

d_gene: .
v_gene: TRBV6-5
j_gene: TRBJ1-1
abundance: .
CDR3nt: TGTGCCAGCAGTTACTTAAAGAACACTGAAGCTTTCTTT
CDR3aa: CASSYLKNTEAFF

d_gene: .
v_gene: TRBV7-6
j_gene: TRBJ2-5
abundance: few
CDR3nt: TGTGCCAGCAGCTTAGCCGGGTCCGAGACCCAGTACTTC
CDR3aa: CASSLAGSETQYF

d_gene: TRBD1
v_gene: TRBV5-1
j_gene: TRBJ1-2
abundance: .
CDR3nt: TGCGCCAGCAGCTCCGGGACAGATGGCTACACCTTC
CDR3aa: CASSSGTDGYTF

d_gene: TRBD2
v_gene: TRBV10-3
j_gene: TRBJ2-1
abundance: .
CDR3nt: TGTGCCATCAGTGCTCCCCATAGCGGGGGGGTGTACAATGAGCAGTTCTTC
CDR3aa: CAISAPHSGGVYNEQFF

d_gene: .
v_gene: TRBV5-1
j_gene: TRBJ2-7
abundance: few
CDR3nt: TGCGCCAGCAGCTTGTCGCCGCCCTCGAACACCTACGAGCAGTACTTC
CDR3aa: CASSLSPPSNTYEQYF

d_gene: .
v_gene: TRBV5-4
j_gene: TRBJ2-1
abundance: .
CDR3nt: TGTGCCAGCAGCTCACAGGGGGGGAATGAGCAGTTCTTC
CDR3aa: CASSSQGGNEQFF

d_gene: .
v_gene: TRBV5-1
j_gene: TRBJ2-2
abundance: .
CDR3nt: TGCGCCAGCAGCCACCCTCAGGGAACCGGGGAGCTGTTTTTT
CDR3aa: CASSHPQGTGELFF

d_gene: TRBD2
v_gene: TRBV20-1
j_gene: TRBJ2-7
abundance: .
CDR3nt: TGCAGTGCTAGTCGGGAGGGCGGCGAGCAGTACTTC
CDR3aa: CSASREGGEQYF

d_gene: .
v_gene: TRBV7-3
j_gene: TRBJ2-7
abundance: .
CDR3nt: TGTGCCAGCAGCCCAGCGGGCGGATACTACGAGCAGTACTTC
CDR3aa: CASSPAGGYYEQYF

d_gene: .
v_gene: TRBV28
j_gene: TRBJ1-1
abundance: .
CDR3nt: TGTGCCAGCAGTCTTCAGACAGGCTACACTGAAGCTTTCTTT
CDR3aa: CASSLQTGYTEAFF

d_gene: .
v_gene: TRBV14
j_gene: TRBJ2-2
abundance: .
CDR3nt: TGTGCCAGCAGCCGAGACAGGCCAAGAACCGGGGAGCTGTTTTTT
CDR3aa: CASSRDRPRTGELFF

d_gene: .
v_gene: TRBV24-1
j_gene: TRBJ1-1
abundance: .
CDR3nt: TGTGCCACCAGTGATGGGGCAAGCTCCATCTTTCAGCCTGAAGCTTTCTTT
CDR3aa: CATSDGASSIFQPEAFF

d_gene: .
v_gene: TRBV7-2
j_gene: TRBJ1-5
abundance: few
CDR3nt: TGTGCCAGCAGCAAGGGCCCTCTAGGCGGGGGTTCGTATCAGCCCCAGCATTTT
CDR3aa: CASSKGPLGGGSYQPQHF

d_gene: TRBD1
v_gene: TRBV4-1
j_gene: TRBJ2-1
abundance: .
CDR3nt: TGCGCCAGCAGCCAAATCAGGGACAGGGAAATGGATGAGCAGTTCTTC
CDR3aa: CASSQIRDREMDEQFF

d_gene: TRBD2
v_gene: TRBV2
j_gene: TRBJ2-7
abundance: few
CDR3nt: TGTGCCAGCAGAGGACGGGACTACTACGAGCAGTACTTC
CDR3aa: CASRGRDYYEQYF

d_gene: .
v_gene: TRBV19
j_gene: TRBJ1-6
abundance: .
CDR3nt: TGTGCCAGTAGTAGGCGGAATAATTCACCCCTCCACTTT
CDR3aa: CASSRRNNSPLHF

d_gene: .
v_gene: TRBV6-6
j_gene: TRBJ1-2
abundance: .
CDR3nt: TGTGCCAGCAGACCCACAGGAATTTCTGCTAACTATGGCTACACCTTC
CDR3aa: CASRPTGISANYGYTF

d_gene: .
v_gene: TRBV27
j_gene: TRBJ2-7
abundance: .
CDR3nt: TGTGCCAGCAGTTTTACGGGTTCCTACGAGCAGTACTTC
CDR3aa: CASSFTGSYEQYF

d_gene: .
v_gene: TRBV12-3/TRBV12-4
j_gene: TRBJ1-5
abundance: once
CDR3nt: TGTGCCAGCAGTGTAGCAGGCGGTCAGCCCCAGCATTTT
CDR3aa: CASSVAGGQPQHF

d_gene: .
v_gene: TRBV11-2
j_gene: TRBJ1-5
abundance: .
CDR3nt: TGTGCCAGCAGCTTAGATCCCAGGAGCAATCAGCCCCAGCATTTT
CDR3aa: CASSLDPRSNQPQHF

d_gene: .
v_gene: TRBV6-5
j_gene: TRBJ2-7
abundance: once
CDR3nt: TGTGCCAGCAGTTACTCTATCCCGGACTCCCCCTACGAGCAGTACTTC
CDR3aa: CASSYSIPDSPYEQYF

d_gene: TRBD1
v_gene: TRBV3-1/TRBV3-2
j_gene: TRBJ2-7
abundance: .
CDR3nt: TGTGCCAGCAGCCAAGATAGTGGCGGGACAGGGGGCCTGGGCGAGCAGTACTTC
CDR3aa: CASSQDSGGTGGLGEQYF

d_gene: .
v_gene: TRBV4-2
j_gene: TRBJ2-2
abundance: .
CDR3nt: TGTGCCAGCAGCCAAGATCTGTTTAATTCGGTGACGAACACCGGGGAGCTGTTTTTT
CDR3aa: CASSQDLFNSVTNTGELFF

d_gene: TRBD1
v_gene: TRBV27
j_gene: TRBJ2-7
abundance: once
CDR3nt: TGTGCCAGCAGCGGGACAGGCGACAGCTCCTACGAGCAGTACTTC
CDR3aa: CASSGTGDSSYEQYF

d_gene: .
v_gene: TRBV19
j_gene: TRBJ1-4
abundance: .
CDR3nt: TGTGCCAGTAGTATAGATAGGGAGGGAAAACTGTTTTTT
CDR3aa: CASSIDREGKLFF

d_gene: .
v_gene: TRBV7-2
j_gene: TRBJ1-1
abundance: .
CDR3nt: TGTGCCAGCAGCTTAGGAGAGTGGACTGAAGCTTTCTTT
CDR3aa: CASSLGEWTEAFF

d_gene: TRBD1
v_gene: TRBV7-2
j_gene: TRBJ2-7
abundance: once
CDR3nt: TGTGCCAGCAGCCGTAGGGTTAGCACAGGGGCCGGTTACGAGCAGTACTTC
CDR3aa: CASSRRVSTGAGYEQYF

d_gene: TRBD1
v_gene: TRBV30
j_gene: TRBJ2-7
abundance: .
CDR3nt: TGTGCCTGGGGGGGACAGTTCTACGAGCAGTACTTC
CDR3aa: CAWGGQFYEQYF

d_gene: TRBD2
v_gene: TRBV4-2
j_gene: TRBJ2-5
abundance: once
CDR3nt: TGTGCCAGCAGCCAAGGTACTAGCGGGAGAGTCCAAGAGACCCAGTACTTC
CDR3aa: CASSQGTSGRVQETQYF

d_gene: .
v_gene: TRBV3-1/TRBV3-2
j_gene: TRBJ2-3
abundance: .
CDR3nt: TGTGCCAGCAGCCAAGGGGGGCTAGCACGCACAGATACGCAGTATTTT
CDR3aa: CASSQGGLARTDTQYF